This TCR beta chain was retrieved from a study of cytomegalovirus exposure and HLA in healthy donors (TCRdb year 2017). In the study overall: An earlier analysis of 587 of the donors reported about 290 Gb of sequence data and some 100 million unique TCR beta sequences from some 180 million T cells. An early release that covered around 590 HLA-typed donors contained approximately 300 gigabases of sequencing data and around 85 million unique TCR sequences. Roughly five DR-DQ haplotypes were handled as single units for association and clustering, since linkage in the cohort was strong. A later analysis re-examined previously published TCR beta repertoires from more than 600 donors and added high-resolution HLA genotyping to investigate patterns of TCR occurrence. The study was designed to test whether signatures of past pathogen exposure could be identified by cataloging public T cell receptors. Of the 300 to 450 genotyped donors, about 80% fell in the genetic ancestry cluster associated with self-reported Caucasian donors. Class I and class II HLA loci were covered by the typing at four-digit resolution. Among a few hundred genotyped donors of the cohort, an average of around 240,000 unique TCR beta nucleotide sequences were sequenced per donor, 15% to 20% of them non-productive. Every discovery cohort repertoire had been produced on one sequencing platform. Donor age, sex, ethnicity and CMV serostatus were compiled alongside the repertoire data. An earlier analysis of about 600 of the donors used high-throughput TCR beta sequencing to judge whether each TCR beta V gene segment behaved as functional or pseudogenic. A later genetic analysis used genome-wide SNP genotypes for about three fifths of the 666 donors, treating that subset as a discovery cohort. Typing coverage varied by locus: about 620-640 donors for A, B, C, DRB1 and DQB1; around 560 for DQA1; about 600 for DPA1; roughly 470 for DPB1. The study combined high-throughput TCR immunosequencing, statistical association of individual TCRs with disease status, and machine learning to predict cytomegalovirus infection status. In addition to the first cohort of several hundred subjects, a separate validation cohort of approximately 120 different subjects was used. The study used immunosequencing to profile the T cell repertoires of 666 subjects and linked those repertoires to cytomegalovirus serostatus. The later analysis used no new phenotypic data to find candidate immune exposures, relying instead on TCR beta sequences and their occurrence across donors.

Receptor libraries were prepared by the immunoSEQ multiplex PCR assay. For the multiplex PCR, a mixture combining 60 forward primers for TCR Vbeta segments and 13 reverse primers for TCR Jbeta segments was used. The CDR3 region of rearranged TCR beta genes was amplified from genomic DNA with a multiplex PCR assay. The Illumina HiSeq System was used to sequence the amplified TCR beta libraries as 87-base-pair reads. The authors processed their data as follows. Across the 700 or so repertoires, a later analysis counted roughly 84 million unique TCR beta chains, 8.5 million to 12 million of which were shared by at least two donors. Raw reads were error-corrected and collapsed into unique sequences by a nearest-neighbor algorithm in which closely related sequences were merged to remove PCR and sequencing errors. To assign V, D and J gene segments, CDR3 sequences were aligned to IMGT reference sequences. Each retained sequence needed at least a six-nucleotide match to both a V gene segment and a J gene segment. A rearrangement was called productive if the CDR3 had no stop codons and remained in frame with V and J, and every other rearrangement was called non-productive. CDR3 was defined according to IMGT convention as the region running from the second conserved V-encoded cysteine to the conserved J-encoded phenylalanine. The earlier analysis of some 580 of the donors excluded any sequence lacking an unambiguous match to a single V gene segment. An earlier analysis of around 600 of the donors classified V segments as functional when productive rearrangements were above 56.7% and as segregating when the standard deviation between donors was above 5%. A statistical classification framework was built for diagnosing cytomegalovirus status from the catalog of TCR beta chain sequences. In a later analysis, V and J genes were assigned by comparing TCR nucleotide sequences against IMGT/GENE-DB human TR gene sequences. In a later analysis, CDR3 sequences and most-parsimonious VDJ recombination scenarios were assigned using the TCRdist pipeline. A later analysis defined each TCR beta chain by its CDR3 amino acid sequence plus V-gene family, and excluded reads lacking a unique V-gene family. In a later analysis, 550 to 650 highly shared, low-generation-probability nucleotide sequences were removed to address suspected cross-contamination and a sequencing artifact. In a later analysis, a clonal expansion index was calculated for each public chain from normalized within-repertoire ranks of inferred template counts. In a later analysis, generation probabilities were computed using a VDJ recombination model fitted to out-of-frame rearrangements, and the results were checked against IGoR. In a later analysis, TCR-TCR, TCR-HLA and TCR-CMV co-occurrence was scored with hypergeometric tests, and a repertoire-size bias correction was applied to TCR pairs. To estimate false discovery rates, a later analysis permuted the HLA or CMV assignments 20 times. In a later analysis, co-occurring TCRs were grouped using DBSCAN, and TCRdist sequence similarity was added for clustering within HLA-allele-positive subsets. Repertoires with fewer than 30,000 or more than 120,000 public chains were left out of co-occurrence clustering, as were roughly five repertoires with anomalous nucleotide sharing. This immuneACCESS table, as held by TCRdb, lists in-frame sequences with V and J called but not all clones. Of the missing ones, under half trace to an unresolved V gene in checked studies; the others have no known cause. V and J calls plus clone size are reproduced from that table; the DNA served to infer D and trimming. A total of under 50,000 clones appear in this sample, around three fifths of them only once. The top ten hold 18% of the sample.

The cohort was made up of roughly 670 healthy bone marrow donors. Cohort members were all nominally healthy when sampled, although unrecorded immune exposures were likely present. The donor was CMV seropositive and belonged to the group of around 300 seropositive cohort members. A peripheral blood sample was provided by each donor, and peripheral blood mononuclear cells were used for TCR beta sequencing. The Qiagen DNeasy Blood Extraction Kit was used to extract genomic DNA from the blood cell samples. Findings and caveats that apply to the study as a whole: It was suggested by the authors that the approach could potentially be generalized to other disease states and immunological phenotypes. Because HLA typing was unavailable for some donors at each locus, only the typed subset was used in association tests. According to a later analysis, most CMV-associated TCR beta chains appeared to be HLA-restricted, and the HLA associations seemed to be driven largely by CMV exposure. In a later analysis, 15,000 to 20,000 TCR beta sequences were associated with specific HLA alleles at a false discovery rate of 0.05. Only TCR beta chains were sequenced in this cohort, and the absence of alpha or paired-chain data limited detectable features. In a later analysis, several top co-occurrence clusters were reported to appear linked to parvovirus B19, influenza, CMV and Epstein-Barr virus. Compared with the roughly 710-donor mean, donors in an Asian-associated ancestry cluster had fewer N-insertions in productive TCRs, according to a later genetic analysis. A further reported finding was that TCR beta sequences accurately predicted the HLA-A and HLA-B alleles for most subjects in the first cohort. While some public TCRs were present in many individuals, most TCR sequences turned up only very rarely across donors. V-gene and J-gene trimming of TCR beta chains was associated with a missense DCLRE1C variant in a later genetic analysis, and the association was replicated in an independent cohort. A later analysis found that TCR association rates varied across HLA loci, with DRB1 alleles showing the most associated TCRs and HLA-C alleles the fewest. A total of 164 TCR beta chains were listed by the study as associated with cytomegalovirus. Linkage disequilibrium might explain the correlated functional status among segregating V segments, but an unknown experimental factor could not be ruled out. Broadly in line with IMGT annotations, most TCR beta V segments showed up in productive rearrangements about 90% or about 30% of the time in an earlier analysis of 587 of the donors. When HLA alleles, especially DR and DQ, strongly co-occurred, TCR associations were difficult to assign to individual alleles. In vitro tests confirmed that a few of the cytomegalovirus-associated TCR beta chains recognize cytomegalovirus antigens. Compared with equally common non-associated chains, HLA-associated TCR beta chains in a later analysis were more clonally expanded and had lower generation probabilities. The earlier analysis of some 540 of the donors excluded 15 to 20 rarely observed V segments, including chromosome 9 orphons, because counts were too low. Sequencing depth was assumed to be roughly uniform across donors in the presence/absence analyses, though that assumption may not hold. For the cohort, immune exposure information was limited to CMV serostatus. In both the original and validation cohorts, the classifier was reported to diagnose cytomegalovirus status with high specificity and sensitivity. The sequencing pipeline was judged likely to have produced a cluster of highly shared sequence variants as a technical artifact.

In the case of this clone: Its recognized antigen is unknown. No much larger clone is present one base from it, and per-base qualities are unavailable.

Sequencing was done on a sample of PBMCs. The TCR originated in a man between 45 and 60 years old in good health and CMV-seropositive.

This receptor has the CDR3 CASSEGQGADEKLFF. The nucleotides read TGCGCCAGCAGTGAAGGACAGGGGGCGGATGAAAAACTGTTTTTT. The chain employs TRBV10-1 and TRBJ1-4, with 11 bases aligning to TRBD1. The CDR3 has 15 amino acids, counting the end cysteine and phenylalanine. The entry retains the CDR3 DNA only, 45 bases that are in frame from base 1. CDR1 WNHNN and CDR2 SYGVQD were looked up in the germline V gene (reference sequence). Trimmed from V: 3 bases; trimmed from J: 6 bases; junction bases lacking a gene match: 3.